In this sample, the clone carrying this T cell receptor (beta chain) is medium-sized. These data originate in a study of control samples from healthy donors and cancer patients. V lost 10 bases and J lost 3, with 13 bases in between. Germline lookup yields CDR1 LNHDA and CDR2 SQIVND (reference sequence). The CDR3 runs 12 residues. Measured with immunoSEQ multiplex PCR; TCRdb has only the in-frame clones, and not every one. The table includes about 42,000 clones, roughly 83% detected once. The chain couples TRBV19 to TRBJ2-7, with D possibly TRBD1 on 5 matching bases. Sequencing was performed on blood. This TCR derives from a man in his 60s in good health. The CDR3 nucleotides are TGTGCCACCGTCAGGGTGATCTACGAGCAGTACTTC. As protein: CATVRVIYEQYF.